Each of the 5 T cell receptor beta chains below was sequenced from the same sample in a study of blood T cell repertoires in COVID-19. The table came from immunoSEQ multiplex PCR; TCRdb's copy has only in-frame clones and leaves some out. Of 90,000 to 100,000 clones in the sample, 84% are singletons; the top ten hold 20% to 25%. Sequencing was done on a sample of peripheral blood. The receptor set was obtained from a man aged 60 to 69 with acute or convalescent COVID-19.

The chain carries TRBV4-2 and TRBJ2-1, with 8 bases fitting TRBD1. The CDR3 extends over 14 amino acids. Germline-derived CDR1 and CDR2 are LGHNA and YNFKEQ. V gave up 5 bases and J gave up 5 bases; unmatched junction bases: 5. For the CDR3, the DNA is TGTGCCAGCAGCGAAGTGGACAGGGACAATGAGCAGTTCTTC. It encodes CASSEVDRDNEQFF.

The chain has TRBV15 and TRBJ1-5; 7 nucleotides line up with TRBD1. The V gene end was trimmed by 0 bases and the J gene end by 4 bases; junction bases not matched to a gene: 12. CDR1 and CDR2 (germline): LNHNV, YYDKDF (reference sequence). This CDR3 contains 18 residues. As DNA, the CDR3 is TGTGCCACCAGCAGAGATACCGCCCTGACAGGGTATAATCAGCCCCAGCATTTT. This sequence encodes CATSRDTALTGYNQPQHF.

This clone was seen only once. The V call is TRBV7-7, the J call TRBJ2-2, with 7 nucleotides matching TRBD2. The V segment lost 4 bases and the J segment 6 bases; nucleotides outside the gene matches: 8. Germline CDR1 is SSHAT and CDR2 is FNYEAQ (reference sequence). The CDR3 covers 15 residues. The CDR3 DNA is TGTGCCAGCAGCTCTGACGGACTAGGGGCCGGGGAGCTGTTTTTT. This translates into CASSSDGLGAGELFF.

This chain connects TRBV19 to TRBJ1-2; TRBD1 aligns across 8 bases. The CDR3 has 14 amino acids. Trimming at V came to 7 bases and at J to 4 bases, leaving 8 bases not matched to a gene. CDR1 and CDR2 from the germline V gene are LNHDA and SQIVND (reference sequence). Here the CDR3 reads CASTYPQGVYGYTF. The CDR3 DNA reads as TGTGCCAGTACTTACCCACAGGGGGTCTATGGCTACACCTTC.

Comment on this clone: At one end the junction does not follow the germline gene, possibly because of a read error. CDR3 amino acids: CASCEQPGTGGYNQPQHF. DNA of the CDR3: TGTGCCAGCTGTGAACAACCCGGGACAGGGGGCTACAATCAGCCCCAGCATTTT. The chain uses TRBV6-1 and TRBJ1-5; 12 bases are a match to TRBD1. There are 18 residues in the CDR3. Germline CDR1 is MNHNS and CDR2 is SASEGT.